Here is one T cell receptor (beta chain) with its context. Its cognate antigen is unknown. The data stem from a study of blood T cells in healthy people across ages. The germline gives CDR1 DFQATT, CDR2 SNEGSKA (reference sequence). Trimming cost V 0 bases and J 5 bases; bases outside gene matches: 8. The CDR3 is made up of 15 amino acids. Notes on the study in general: Strong correlation existed between TCR beta diversity and naive T cell percentage.

A second PCR of 7 to 11 cycles used a sample-barcoded 5' primer and a J-beta primer mix. TCRdb itself ran the 5' RACE reads through MiXCR, one entry per CDR3 protein. This table holds hundreds of thousands of distinct CDR3 sequences, 35% to 50% found once. This clonotype was sampled from a man at least 80 years old in good health. This sequence joins TRBV20-1 and TRBJ2-3; 7 bases align to TRBD1. Sample: blood. CDR3 DNA sequence: TGCAGTGCTAGAGAGTCTTCAGGGGGTAAAGATACGCAGTATTTT. Protein sequence: CSARESSGGKDTQYF.